The 6 T cell receptor beta chains below all came from one sample that was sequenced in a study of shared clonotypes between healthy human individuals (dated by TCRdb to about 2020). CD8 naive samples were CD45RO-negative cells positively selected for CCR7, giving a CD45RA+CCR7+ population that excluded TemRA cells. The library was generated by the immunoSEQ multiplex PCR assay. This immuneACCESS table, as held by TCRdb, lists in-frame sequences with V and J called but not all clones. Of the missing ones, under half trace to an unresolved V gene in checked studies; the others have no known cause. The sample table contains approximately 600,000 clones; only one count was recorded for 90% to 95% of them. The biggest ten clones account for over 0.1% of the sample. The sample consisted of naive CD8+ T cells sorted from blood. Sample cell subset or site, as interpreted from the label and publication: CD45RA+CCR7+. The source is a woman between 25 and 40 years old in good health.

CDR3 DNA: TGTGCCAGCAGTTTAGAGGGTGGCTATGGCTACACCTTC. This codes for CASSLEGGYGYTF. V is TRBV27 and J is TRBJ1-2; D gene ambiguous. CDR1 and CDR2 from the germline V gene are MNHEY and SMNVEV (reference sequence). Deletions cut 2 bases from V and 4 bases from J, with 8 bases between. The CDR3 totals 13 residues.

The CDR3 protein is CASSQAWGSYEQYF. The DNA for the CDR3 is TGTGCCAGCAGCCAAGCCTGGGGCAGCTACGAGCAGTACTTC. The genes are TRBV11-2 and TRBJ2-7; TRBD1 might be the D (5 bases). Germline CDR1 and CDR2: SGHAT and FQNNGV. The V end lost 5 bases, the J end lost 3 bases, and 14 bases lay between the germline ends. This CDR3 region has 14 residues.

The V call is TRBV9, the J call TRBJ2-7; 7 bases agree with TRBD2. CDR3 length equals 14 residues. Germline values: CDR1 SGDLS, CDR2 YYNGEE. Trimming took 4 bases from V and 4 from J; bases not matched to a gene: 8. This CDR3 is CASSRGGDYYEQYF. In nucleotides, the CDR3 is TGTGCCAGCAGCAGAGGCGGGGACTATTACGAGCAGTACTTC.

The chain couples TRBV7-9 to TRBJ2-1; 7 nucleotides align to TRBD1. Germline V gives CDR1 SEHNR, CDR2 FQNEAQ (reference sequence). V lost 1 base, J lost 3 bases, and 6 bases stayed unmatched. This CDR3 has 16 amino acids. CDR3 nucleotides: TGTGCCAGCAGCTTAGGCCGGGACAGCGACTACAATGAGCAGTTCTTC. Protein product: CASSLGRDSDYNEQFF.

The gene calls are TRBV6-1 and TRBJ2-1; 12 positions match TRBD2. V lost 2 bases, J lost 4 bases, and 3 bases stayed unmatched. In germline, CDR1 is MNHNS, CDR2 SASEGT. This CDR3 contains 16 residues. The CDR3 coding sequence is TGTGCCAGCAGTGAATTACTAGCGGGAGGTTACAATGAGCAGTTCTTC. Translation gives CASSELLAGGYNEQFF.

J is TRBJ2-7 and V is TRBV6-5; D not resolved. The CDR3 covers 14 residues. The V and J ends lost 6 bases and 1 base respectively, with 13 bases between them. The germline gives CDR1 MNHEY, CDR2 SVGAGI. CDR3 loop: CASSENLGSYEQYF. CDR3 nucleotides: TGTGCCAGCAGCGAAAACCTAGGGTCCTACGAGCAGTACTTC.